This paragraph reports one TCR beta chain. Assay: immunoSEQ multiplex PCR; the TCRdb copy retains only in-frame clones and omits some. The data show some 20,000 clones, over 70% seen once. With 4 bases clipped from V and 0 bases from J, the junction kept 13 bases outside the gene matches. Germline CDR1 MGHRA, CDR2 YSYEKL. The CDR3 runs 18 residues. These data belong to a study of sequential checkpoint blockade in melanoma. At the level of the study: Arm A got nivolumab then ipilimumab; arm B the reverse, 1:1. Maintenance nivolumab came after either treatment sequence.

Treatment reported: randomized to nivolumab then ipilimumab (arm A) or the reverse (arm B). DNA-damaging chemotherapy had not been given to any patient beforehand. The TCR comes from a human donor with melanoma. Sequencing used CD8+ T cells sorted from blood (inferred from file names), obtained from a patient given nivolumab and ipilimumab in sequence. The J gene is TRBJ2-7, the V gene TRBV4-1; 9 nucleotides match TRBD1. CDR3 protein: CASSLKKGGQGASYEQYF. The CDR3 nucleotides read TGCGCCAGCAGCCTCAAGAAGGGGGGACAGGGAGCCTCCTACGAGCAGTACTTC.